Listed below are T cell receptor beta chains from one sample, sequenced in a study of post-analysis software for immune sequencing data. From the PCR reads, TCRdb called clonotypes with MiXCR, one entry per CDR3 protein. The table records around 710,000 distinct CDR3 sequences, about 45% of them present only once. Sequencing input: blood. These receptors came from a girl between 10 and 17 years old with multiple sclerosis. Both conserved end residues are part of each CDR3. Fields, in order: V gene, D gene, clone size, J gene, CDR3 protein, CDR3 DNA. The D gene is left open where the match is weak. The size field is filled for only some rows; it gives once, few, many or a size class.

V: TRBV5-5; D: NA; size: NA; J: TRBJ2-5; CDR3: CASRSWGMSGETQYF; DNA: TGTGCCAGCAGGAGTTGGGGGATGAGTGGAGAGACCCAGTACTTC
V: TRBV5-1; D: TRBD1; size: NA; J: TRBJ1-2; CDR3: CASSLTQGAGYGYTF; DNA: TGCGCCAGCAGCTTGACACAGGGGGCTGGCTATGGCTACACCTTC
V: TRBV4-1; D: TRBD1; size: NA; J: TRBJ2-4; CDR3: CASSPGQGEAIQYF; DNA: TGCGCCAGCAGCCCAGGACAGGGGGAGGCCATTCAGTACTTC
V: TRBV10-3; D: TRBD2; size: few; J: TRBJ2-2; CDR3: CAIRGGLENTGELFF; DNA: TGTGCCATCAGAGGCGGACTAGAGAACACCGGGGAGCTGTTTTTT
V: TRBV7-8; D: NA; size: NA; J: TRBJ2-1; CDR3: CASSLAGRNPHNEQFF; DNA: TGTGCCAGCAGCTTAGCGGGGCGGAACCCCCACAATGAGCAGTTCTTC
V: TRBV12-3/TRBV12-4; D: NA; size: NA; J: TRBJ2-5; CDR3: CASSSLRPSDGGWTYF; DNA: TGTGCCAGCAGTTCTTTGAGACCCTCGGACGGTGGTTGGACGTACTTC
V: TRBV29-1; D: NA; size: once; J: TRBJ2-5; CDR3: CSAKDSSQETQYF; DNA: TGCAGCGCCAAGGACAGCAGTCAAGAGACCCAGTACTTC
V: TRBV5-1; D: NA; size: NA; J: TRBJ2-1; CDR3: CASSLVGDPDEQFF; DNA: TGCGCCAGCAGCTTGGTGGGAGACCCCGATGAGCAGTTCTTC
V: TRBV5-1; D: NA; size: NA; J: TRBJ2-3; CDR3: CASSLDREVPDTQYF; DNA: TGCGCCAGCAGCTTGGACAGGGAAGTCCCAGATACGCAGTATTTT
V: TRBV12-3/TRBV12-4; D: NA; size: NA; J: TRBJ1-2; CDR3: CASSLGLTYHYGYTF; DNA: TGTGCCAGCAGTTTAGGACTGACCTACCACTATGGCTACACCTTC
V: TRBV28; D: NA; size: NA; J: TRBJ2-7; CDR3: CASSSPKLGYEQYF; DNA: TGTGCCAGCAGTTCTCCCAAACTAGGCTACGAGCAGTACTTC
V: TRBV5-6; D: NA; size: NA; J: TRBJ2-3; CDR3: CASSLGNTDTQYF; DNA: TGTGCCAGCAGCTTGGGGAACACAGATACGCAGTATTTT
V: TRBV7-3; D: TRBD2; size: NA; J: TRBJ2-1; CDR3: CASSPGTSRPNEQFF; DNA: TGTGCCAGCAGCCCGGGGACTAGCAGGCCCAATGAGCAGTTCTTC
V: TRBV5-1; D: TRBD2; size: NA; J: TRBJ2-7; CDR3: CASESRVGDYSYEQYF; DNA: TGCGCCAGCGAATCGCGGGTCGGGGACTACTCCTACGAGCAGTACTTC
V: TRBV7-2; D: NA; size: few; J: TRBJ2-7; CDR3: CASSLDGHSYEQYF; DNA: TGTGCCAGCAGCTTAGACGGGCACTCCTACGAGCAGTACTTC
V: TRBV29-1; D: TRBD1; size: NA; J: TRBJ2-5; CDR3: CSALGTGEAQETQYF; DNA: TGCAGCGCCCTAGGGACAGGGGAGGCCCAAGAGACCCAGTACTTC
V: TRBV10-3; D: TRBD1; size: NA; J: TRBJ1-2; CDR3: CAINLEDRGPSNYGYTF; DNA: TGTGCCATCAACCTAGAAGACAGGGGGCCTTCCAACTATGGCTACACCTTC
V: TRBV20-1; D: NA; size: NA; J: TRBJ2-7; CDR3: CSARGSNEQYF; DNA: TGCAGTGCTAGGGGGTCCAACGAGCAGTACTTC
V: TRBV25-1; D: NA; size: few; J: TRBJ2-5; CDR3: CASSEYEQLYF; DNA: TGTGCCAGCAGTGAATATGAGCAGTTGTACTTC
V: TRBV12-3/TRBV12-4; D: NA; size: NA; J: TRBJ2-5; CDR3: CASRHGQNQETQYF; DNA: TGTGCCAGCAGACACGGACAGAATCAAGAGACCCAGTACTTC
V: TRBV20-1; D: NA; size: NA; J: TRBJ1-4; CDR3: CSARFNGEANEKLFF; DNA: TGCAGTGCTAGATTCAATGGGGAGGCTAATGAAAAACTGTTTTTT
V: TRBV5-5; D: NA; size: NA; J: TRBJ2-7; CDR3: CASSQWVLSYEQYF; DNA: TGTGCCAGCAGCCAATGGGTCCTCTCCTACGAGCAGTACTTC
V: TRBV4-3; D: TRBD1; size: NA; J: TRBJ2-3; CDR3: CASSQRDRGTDTQYF; DNA: TGCGCCAGCAGCCAACGGGACAGGGGCACAGATACGCAGTATTTT
V: TRBV7-8; D: NA; size: few; J: TRBJ2-7; CDR3: CASSPRLAYEQYF; DNA: TGTGCCAGCAGCCCGCGACTAGCCTACGAGCAGTACTTC
V: TRBV20-1; D: NA; size: NA; J: TRBJ2-7; CDR3: CSARFSSGYRYEQYF; DNA: TGCAGTGCTAGATTTTCCAGCGGGTACCGTTACGAGCAGTACTTC
V: TRBV7-9; D: TRBD2; size: NA; J: TRBJ2-1; CDR3: CASSFRAGEGRLYYNEQFF; DNA: TGTGCCAGCAGCTTTCGGGCGGGAGAAGGCCGGCTATACTACAATGAGCAGTTCTTC
V: TRBV5-1; D: NA; size: few; J: TRBJ2-5; CDR3: CASSLWAGHQETQYF; DNA: TGCGCCAGCAGCTTGTGGGCAGGTCACCAAGAGACCCAGTACTTC
V: TRBV29-1; D: TRBD1; size: few; J: TRBJ2-4; CDR3: CSVESGTVAKNIQYF; DNA: TGCAGCGTTGAGTCCGGGACAGTTGCCAAAAACATTCAGTACTTC
V: TRBV7-6; D: TRBD2; size: NA; J: TRBJ2-7; CDR3: CASSLGTSLNYEQYF; DNA: TGTGCCAGCAGCTTAGGGACTAGCCTTAACTACGAGCAGTACTTC
V: TRBV7-3; D: TRBD1; size: NA; J: TRBJ2-7; CDR3: CASSFGTGFHEQYF; DNA: TGTGCCAGCAGCTTCGGGACAGGGTTCCACGAGCAGTACTTC
V: TRBV6-5; D: TRBD2; size: NA; J: TRBJ2-7; CDR3: CASSYSTAGLAGVYEQYF; DNA: TGTGCCAGCAGTTACTCGACAGCAGGGCTAGCGGGAGTGTACGAGCAGTACTTC
V: TRBV20-1; D: NA; size: few; J: TRBJ2-3; CDR3: CSARDTGTSTDTQYF; DNA: TGCAGTGCTAGGGACACCGGGACTAGCACAGATACGCAGTATTTT
V: TRBV12-3/TRBV12-4; D: NA; size: NA; J: TRBJ2-1; CDR3: CASSPNGGRRQFF; DNA: TGTGCCAGCAGTCCCAACGGGGGACGCCGTCAGTTCTTC
V: TRBV10-3; D: NA; size: NA; J: TRBJ2-7; CDR3: CAIRESRGSYEQYF; DNA: TGTGCCATCAGGGAGTCAAGGGGTAGTTACGAGCAGTACTTC
V: TRBV4-1; D: NA; size: NA; J: TRBJ2-5; CDR3: CASSLIEGSETQYF; DNA: TGCGCCAGCAGCCTAATAGAGGGGTCAGAGACCCAGTACTTC
V: TRBV7-6; D: NA; size: NA; J: TRBJ2-1; CDR3: CASSASPSSNEQFF; DNA: TGTGCCAGCAGCGCTTCCCCCTCCTCCAATGAGCAGTTCTTC
V: TRBV7-2; D: TRBD2; size: NA; J: TRBJ2-3; CDR3: CASSAGLTSSTDTQYF; DNA: TGTGCCAGCAGCGCGGGACTAACCTCTAGCACAGATACGCAGTATTTT
V: TRBV12-3/TRBV12-4; D: NA; size: NA; J: TRBJ1-2; CDR3: CASSLGVPGPGYGYTF; DNA: TGTGCCAGCAGTTTAGGGGTGCCAGGGCCGGGCTATGGCTACACCTTC
V: TRBV4-2; D: TRBD2; size: NA; J: TRBJ2-5; CDR3: CASSQLSSGGREGTQYF; DNA: TGTGCCAGCAGCCAATTGAGTTCGGGCGGGAGAGAAGGGACCCAGTACTTC
V: TRBV3-1; D: NA; size: NA; J: TRBJ2-7; CDR3: CASSQGSPGGAYEQYF; DNA: TGTGCCAGCAGCCAAGGTTCGCCTGGAGGGGCCTACGAGCAGTACTTC
V: TRBV11-2; D: TRBD2; size: NA; J: TRBJ2-7; CDR3: CASSSETAGATYEQYF; DNA: TGTGCCAGCAGCTCCGAAACAGCGGGAGCCACCTACGAGCAGTACTTC
V: TRBV12-3/TRBV12-4; D: NA; size: NA; J: TRBJ1-5; CDR3: CASSLAGAQPQHF; DNA: TGTGCCAGCAGTTTAGCGGGGGCCCAGCCCCAGCATTTT
V: TRBV2; D: NA; size: NA; J: TRBJ2-3; CDR3: CASTRGVTFTDTQYF; DNA: TGTGCCAGCACGCGGGGAGTCACATTCACAGATACGCAGTATTTT
V: TRBV7-3; D: NA; size: NA; J: TRBJ2-3; CDR3: CASSSTSSVTQYF; DNA: TGTGCCAGCAGCTCCACTAGCTCCGTTACGCAGTATTTT
V: TRBV20-1; D: NA; size: NA; J: TRBJ1-2; CDR3: CSARTPGSSGYTF; DNA: TGCAGTGCTAGAACCCCAGGGAGTAGTGGCTACACCTTC
V: TRBV6-5; D: TRBD1; size: few; J: TRBJ1-1; CDR3: CASGKGQGATEAFF; DNA: TGTGCCAGCGGAAAAGGACAGGGTGCCACTGAAGCTTTCTTT
V: TRBV7-2; D: TRBD1; size: NA; J: TRBJ2-5; CDR3: CASSFTGTDPWKTQYF; DNA: TGTGCCAGCAGCTTTACAGGGACAGATCCCTGGAAGACCCAGTACTTC
V: TRBV20-1; D: NA; size: few; J: TRBJ2-7; CDR3: CSDFDWPRGEQYF; DNA: TGCAGTGACTTCGACTGGCCCCGGGGAGAGCAGTACTTC
V: TRBV11-1; D: TRBD2; size: NA; J: TRBJ2-1; CDR3: CASSSKSWTSGRANEQFF; DNA: TGTGCCAGCAGCTCCAAATCATGGACTAGCGGGAGGGCCAATGAGCAGTTCTTC